The TCR beta chain under discussion was sequenced for a study of blood T cell repertoires in COVID-19. Background on the study: Samples came from the United States, Italy and Spain, spanning acute and convalescent COVID-19. Nucleic acid was either cDNA or gDNA, and it came from T cells, B-cell-depleted T cells, or PBMCs.

Looked up from germline, CDR1 is MDHEN and CDR2 is SYDVKM. There are 12 residues in the CDR3. V was pared by 1 base and J by 10 bases, with 3 bases of the junction left unmatched. Per the original methods: Estimation of nucleated cell counts relied on the amplification of reference gene primers. Sequencing was performed with immunoSEQ multiplex PCR; in TCRdb, only in-frame clones are kept and a portion is missing. D and trimming come from the DNA, and the V and J calls and clone size come from that table. This table has some 200,000 clones, 84% appearing once. Sequencing used peripheral blood. The receptor comes from a woman aged 55-70 years with acute or convalescent COVID-19. The V and J genes are TRBV28 and TRBJ1-1; 7 bases match TRBD1. The CDR3 reads CASSLSDRPAFF. The CDR3, as DNA: TGTGCCAGCAGTTTATCGGACAGGCCAGCTTTCTTT.